The 21 T cell receptor beta chains listed next were all sequenced from one sample in a study of CD8+CD57+ T cells in acquired aplastic anemia. It was patients with CD8+CD57+ cell expansion by flow cytometry who were chosen for sequencing. Genomic DNA acted as the template from which TCR beta VDJ combination and CDR3 sequence profiling were carried out. Each CDR3 protein is one row after TCRdb ran MiXCR on the reads. The sample contains fewer than 200,000 distinct CDR3 sequences, nearly 50% of which appear only once. Material for sequencing was sorted CD4+, CD8+, or CD8+CD57+ T cells (not recorded which) from PBMCs. The source of these receptors is a human donor with aplastic anemia.

This clonotype was observed a few times. The rearrangement links TRBV7-9 to TRBJ1-2, with unresolved D. This CDR3 has 12 residues. Trimming pared 9 bases from V and 8 bases from J, leaving 16 bases between. The germline gives CDR1 SEHNR, CDR2 FQNEAQ (reference sequence). The CDR3 protein is CASRAQSEGYTF. The DNA for the CDR3 is TGTGCCAGTCGCGCACAATCGGAGGGCTACACCTTC.

This clonotype was picked up many times. This rearrangement joins TRBV20-1 to TRBJ2-3; 13 bases are a match to TRBD2. CDR3 length: 15 amino acids. Trimming took 6 bases from V and 1 from J; bases not matched to a gene: 4. Germline V CDR1 and CDR2: DFQATT, SNEGSKA (reference sequence). Here the CDR3 reads CSAGTSGAGTDTQYF. The CDR3 DNA reads TGCAGTGCCGGGACTAGCGGGGCGGGCACAGATACGCAGTATTTT.

The chain employs TRBV2 and TRBJ2-7; D is possibly TRBD2 (6 bases). This CDR3 region has 15 residues. Germline loops: CDR1 SNHLY, CDR2 FYNNEI. Trimming cost V 8 bases and J 0 bases, with 17 bases left between them. The CDR3 DNA reads as TGTGCCAGCGAGACGGGAGACAGTAACTCCTACGAGCAGTACTTC. It encodes CASETGDSNSYEQYF.

This clonotype was counted at least ten times. The chain links TRBV6-4 to TRBJ1-6; D gene unclear. Trimming cost V 8 bases and J 7 bases, with 18 bases left between them. Looked up from germline, CDR1 is MRHNA and CDR2 is SNTAGT. The CDR3 is made up of 15 amino acids. CDR3 residues: CASGMNAAGNSPLHF. The CDR3 bases are TGTGCCAGCGGTATGAACGCTGCTGGAAATTCACCCCTCCACTTT.

V gene TRBV2 combines with J gene TRBJ2-7; 7 bases align to TRBD1. After removal of 2 bases from V and 1 base from J, the junction contained 2 bases not matched to a gene. This CDR3 is 14 amino acids long. Per the germline V gene, CDR1 is SNHLY and CDR2 is FYNNEI. The CDR3 loop reads CASSEQGVSYEQYF. The CDR3 bases are TGTGCCAGCAGTGAACAGGGGGTTTCCTACGAGCAGTACTTC.

This clonotype appeared many times. This sequence joins TRBV24-1 and TRBJ2-3; 7 bases match TRBD2. The V and J ends lost 3 bases and 8 bases, in that order; junction bases with no gene match: 10. Germline values: CDR1 KGHDR, CDR2 SFDVKD. This CDR3 contains 15 residues. The CDR3 sequence: CATSDPAGYGRTQYF. CDR3 nucleotide sequence: TGTGCCACCAGTGATCCAGCGGGATACGGACGTACGCAGTATTTT.

The rearrangement joins TRBV11-2 to TRBJ1-2; a weak D match, TRBD1 (6 bases). The CDR3 runs 23 residues. From germline, CDR1 is SGHAT and CDR2 FQNNGV. Trimming removed 2 bases from V and 7 bases from J, with 41 bases in between. In nucleotides, the CDR3 is TGTGCCAGCAGCTTATTGGAGGCTTGGGCCACCGGAACTAGGGTAGGGGGTGGTGGTGGCTACACCTTC. The encoded protein is CASSLLEAWATGTRVGGGGGYTF.

Many counts were recorded for this clonotype. The chain is built from TRBV10-3 and TRBJ1-1; no clear D. The CDR3 covers 13 residues. Germline V gene sequence: CDR1 ENHRY, CDR2 SYGVKD. The V gene lost 6 bases and the J gene lost 3 bases, with 11 bases spanning the gap. The CDR3, as DNA: TGTGCCATCAGCGCGAACAAGGACACTGAAGCTTTCTTT. Residues: CAISANKDTEAFF.

A few counts support this clonotype. The genes are TRBV6-1 and TRBJ1-1; D is uncertain. The CDR3 is 13 residues long. Trimming left V 0 bases short and J 4 bases short, with 6 bases between. Germline V CDR1 and CDR2: MNHNS, SASEGT. The CDR3 sequence is CASSEASGTEAFF. As DNA, the CDR3 is TGTGCCAGCAGTGAAGCCTCGGGCACTGAAGCTTTCTTT.

In this sample, this clonotype turned up once. The chain combines TRBV25-1 with TRBJ1-6; tentatively, D is TRBD1 (5 bases). Germline CDR1 reads MGHDK; CDR2 reads SYGVNS. This CDR3 has 14 amino acids. The V end lost 6 bases, the J end lost 9 bases, and 15 bases lay between the germline ends. The CDR3 sequence: CASRGVGESSPLHF. CDR3 in DNA: TGTGCCAGCAGGGGGGTAGGGGAATCTTCACCCCTCCACTTT.

Many counts were recorded for this clonotype. The chain joins TRBV29-1 to TRBJ2-5; TRBD1 is a possible D gene (5 bases). The V gene lost 3 bases and the J gene lost 1 base, with 9 bases spanning the gap. The V gene's germline CDR1 is SQVTM and CDR2 ANQGSEA. This CDR3 spans 13 amino acids. Here the CDR3 DNA reads TGCAGCGTTGACACAGGTCCCCAAGAGACCCAGTACTTC. As protein: CSVDTGPQETQYF.

At least ten counts were recorded for this clonotype. The rearrangement joins TRBV20-1 to TRBJ2-5; 9 positions match TRBD1. Unmatched junction bases numbered 9, after V lost 3 bases and J lost 4 bases. CDR3 length: 15 residues. The germline CDR1 and CDR2 sequences are DFQATT and SNEGSKA (reference sequence). The CDR3: CSARRPGQGRETQYF. For the CDR3, the DNA is TGCAGTGCTAGGCGCCCGGGACAGGGTAGAGAGACCCAGTACTTC.

The V gene is TRBV30, the J gene TRBJ1-1; D gene ambiguous. Germline CDR1 is GTSNPN and CDR2 is SVGIG (reference sequence). The CDR3 is 13 residues long. Trimming stripped 0 bases from V and 1 base from J, with 6 bases between. The CDR3 bases are TGTGCCTGGAGTGTCCAGGAGAACACTGAAGCTTTCTTT. It specifies CAWSVQENTEAFF.

Ten or more counts support this clonotype. The chain joins TRBV29-1 to TRBJ2-1, with TRBD2 matching over 11 bases. There are 15 residues in the CDR3. Per the germline V gene, CDR1 is SQVTM and CDR2 is ANQGSEA. V lost 2 bases to trimming and J lost 9 bases; unmatched junction nucleotides: 9. CDR3 nucleotides: TGCAGCGTTGAACATAGCGGGGGGGCAGTCGGTGAGCAGTTCTTC. This gives the protein CSVEHSGGAVGEQFF.

The rearrangement uses TRBV9 and TRBJ2-3, with 12 bases fitting TRBD2. This CDR3 has 16 amino acids. The germline V gene has CDR1 SGDLS and CDR2 YYNGEE. V shed 3 bases, J shed 0 bases, and the junction held 2 bases outside the gene matches. CDR3 amino acids: CASSALAGGSTDTQYF. CDR3 coding DNA: TGTGCCAGCAGCGCCCTAGCGGGGGGGAGCACAGATACGCAGTATTTT.

V gene TRBV4-1 combines with J gene TRBJ2-7; 7 bases map to TRBD2. The germline V gene encodes CDR1 MGHRA and CDR2 YSYEKL. CDR3 length equals 16 residues. V shed 3 bases and J 0 bases; nucleotides not matched to a gene: 8. The CDR3: CASSHASGTISYEQYF. For the CDR3, the DNA is TGCGCCAGCAGCCATGCTTCCGGGACTATCTCCTACGAGCAGTACTTC.

The rearrangement links TRBV29-1 to TRBJ1-1; D not resolved. The CDR3 loop spans 11 amino acids. Trimming pared 3 bases from V and 9 bases from J, leaving 11 bases between. From germline, CDR1 is SQVTM and CDR2 ANQGSEA. The CDR3 sequence: CSVEWITKAFF. The DNA of the CDR3 is TGCAGCGTTGAGTGGATAACTAAAGCTTTCTTT.

This clonotype was recorded many times. The J gene is TRBJ2-3, the V gene TRBV7-9; unclear D gene. From germline, CDR1 is SEHNR and CDR2 FQNEAQ (reference sequence). This CDR3 comprises 13 residues. Deletions cut 10 bases from V and 1 base from J, with 12 bases between. The CDR3 region has the DNA TGTGCCATCACGGGCCTAGGCACAGATACGCAGTATTTT. Its translation is CAITGLGTDTQYF.

This clonotype was seen more than once but under ten times. The chain employs TRBV11-2 and TRBJ1-1; 9 nucleotides align to TRBD1. This CDR3 region has 15 residues. Germline lookup yields CDR1 SGHAT and CDR2 FQNNGV. The trim removed 5 bases at V and 1 base at J, leaving 5 bases unmatched. The CDR3 sequence: CASSPSGQGNTEAFF. The CDR3 DNA reads as TGTGCCAGCAGCCCATCGGGACAGGGGAACACTGAAGCTTTCTTT.

The V gene is TRBV24-1, the J gene TRBJ2-2; the D is unclear. Looked up from germline, CDR1 is KGHDR and CDR2 is SFDVKD. The CDR3 extends over 16 amino acids. Deletions cut 8 bases from V and 2 bases from J, with 17 bases between. This CDR3 reads CATTEVLSGNTGELFF. In DNA form, the CDR3 reads TGTGCCACCACTGAGGTCCTCTCTGGAAACACCGGGGAGCTGTTTTTT.

The rearrangement links TRBV11-1 to TRBJ2-2; 14 bases map to TRBD2. With 5 bases clipped from V and 3 bases from J, the junction kept 8 bases outside the gene matches. Germline V gene lookup returns CDR1 SGHAT and CDR2 FQDESV (reference sequence). The CDR3 covers 18 residues. CDR3: CASSGQTSGRAHTGELFF. CDR3 nucleotides: TGTGCCAGCAGCGGCCAGACTAGCGGGAGGGCCCACACCGGGGAGCTGTTTTTT.